Judged by abundance, the clone carrying this T cell receptor (beta chain) is medium-sized (0.01 to 0.1%). CDR3 size: 14 residues. Between the trimmed V and J ends, which lost 4 bases and 4 bases, there was a span of 14 bases. The germline gives CDR1 SGHKS, CDR2 YYEKEE (reference sequence). The record originates from a study of immune heterogeneity within non-small cell lung tumors. Whole-study context: The tumor set comprised several squamous cell carcinomas and approximately ten non-squamous carcinomas (plus 1 not otherwise specified).

Template input was genomic DNA from bulk tumor (approximately 640 ng per sample). Biopsies that were spaced far apart were taken, several per primary tumor, during surgery. Curative operations were performed on patients who had untreated, newly diagnosed non-small cell lung cancer. TCR beta CDR3 was amplified by multiplex PCR, first round about 10 cycles, 32 V and 13 J primers. MiXCR, applied by TCRdb to the multiplex PCR reads, yields one record per CDR3 protein. The sample holds more than 14,000 distinct CDR3 sequences, under 30% seen once. The rearrangement joins TRBV5-5 to TRBJ1-2; D might be TRBD1 (6 bases). The receptor comes from a man in his forties or fifties with non-small cell lung cancer. The material sequenced was lung tumor tissue. CDR3 DNA sequence: TGTGCCAGCAGCAAGCGGGACACCGGCTATGGCTACACCTTC. Residues: CASSKRDTGYGYTF.